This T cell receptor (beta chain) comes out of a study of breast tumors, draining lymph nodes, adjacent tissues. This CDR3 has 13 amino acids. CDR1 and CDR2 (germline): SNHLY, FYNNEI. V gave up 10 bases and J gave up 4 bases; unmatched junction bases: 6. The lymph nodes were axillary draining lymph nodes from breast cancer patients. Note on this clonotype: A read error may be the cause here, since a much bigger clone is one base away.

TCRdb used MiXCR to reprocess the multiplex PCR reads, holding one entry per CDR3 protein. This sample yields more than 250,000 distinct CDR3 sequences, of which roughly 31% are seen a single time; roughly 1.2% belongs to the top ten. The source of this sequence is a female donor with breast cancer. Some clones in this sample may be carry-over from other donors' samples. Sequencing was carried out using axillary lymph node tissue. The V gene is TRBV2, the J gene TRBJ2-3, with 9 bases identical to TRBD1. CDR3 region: CANRDRVPDTQYF. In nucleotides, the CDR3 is TGTGCCAACCGGGACAGGGTCCCAGATACGCAGTATTTT.